The rows below give T cell receptor beta chains drawn from one sample of a study of identical twins. One entry per CDR3 protein, called by TCRdb with MiXCR from the 5' RACE reads. The profile shows a few hundred thousand distinct CDR3 sequences, approximately 10% of them singletons. The same sample was also studied in work on yellow fever vaccine responses in identical twins.

Sequenced: PBMCs. All receptors derive from a woman aged 18-30 years in good health. CDR3s include the opening cysteine and the closing phenylalanine or tryptophan. A D gene is named only where the DNA matches it firmly. For some rows the clone size is stated as once, few or many, or as a class when expanded; others skip it.

V gene,D gene,J gene,clone size,CDR3 DNA,CDR3 protein
TRBV27,TRBD2,TRBJ2-7,many,TGTGCCAGCAGTCCGGGAGGCGACACCTACGAGCAGTACTTC,CASSPGGDTYEQYF
TRBV24-1,TRBD2,TRBJ2-1,.,TGTGCCACCAGTGATGAGGAGAAGCGGGAGAGGGCCAATGAGCAGTTCTTC,CATSDEEKRERANEQFF
TRBV29-1,TRBD1,TRBJ2-7,many,TGCAGCGTGGGACAGACGCGCGAGCAGTACTTC,CSVGQTREQYF
TRBV20-1,.,TRBJ2-4,.,TGCAGTGCAAGAAGGCTATCTAAAGCCAAAAACATTCAGTACTTC,CSARRLSKAKNIQYF
TRBV6-1,.,TRBJ2-7,.,TGTGCCAGCCGGAGGGACCCGCTGAGCTCCTACGAGCAGTACTTC,CASRRDPLSSYEQYF
TRBV29-1,.,TRBJ2-5,few,TGCAGCGTTTACTTGACTAATTACCCTTACTTC,CSVYLTNYPYF
TRBV20-1,TRBD2,TRBJ2-7,.,TGCAGTGCTAGGTTTAGCGGGAGGAATTCCTACGAGCAGTACTTC,CSARFSGRNSYEQYF
TRBV27,.,TRBJ2-3,few,TGTGCCAGCAGGGATTTAACGCGGGGCAGAAAGCTCGATACGCAGTATTTT,CASRDLTRGRKLDTQYF
TRBV18,.,TRBJ2-2,.,TGTGCCAGCTCACCAGGGATGACCGGGGAGCTGTTTTTT,CASSPGMTGELFF
TRBV6-5,.,TRBJ2-3,.,TGTGCCAGCAGTTACGACGACAGTTTCTCTAGCACAGATACGCAGTATTTT,CASSYDDSFSSTDTQYF
TRBV20-1,TRBD1,TRBJ2-1,few,TGCAGTGCTAGACACTCGGGACAGGGTGGGCAGTTCTTC,CSARHSGQGGQFF
TRBV7-2,TRBD2,TRBJ2-1,.,TGTGCCAGCAGCTTAGTATTGGGTGGGACTAGCAATGAGCAGTTCTTC,CASSLVLGGTSNEQFF
TRBV5-6,.,TRBJ2-2,.,TGTGCCAGCAGCTTGGACCAAGTTACCGGGGAGCTGTTTTTT,CASSLDQVTGELFF
TRBV10-3,.,TRBJ2-2,few,TGTGCCATCAGGAAACAGGGCGCCGGGGAGCTGTTTTTT,CAIRKQGAGELFF
TRBV15,.,TRBJ1-5,many,TGTGCCACCAGCAGAGCAGATAGCAATCAGCCCCAGCATTTT,CATSRADSNQPQHF
TRBV6-5,.,TRBJ2-5,.,TGTGCCAGCAGTTATTCGGCACGGGGTCAAGAGACCCAGTACTTC,CASSYSARGQETQYF
TRBV11-3,.,TRBJ2-1,many,TGTGCCAGCAGCTCCGGGGGACTCTACAATGAGCAGTTCTTC,CASSSGGLYNEQFF
TRBV5-4,TRBD1,TRBJ2-2,.,TGTGCCAGCAGCTGGTATGTTACGTGGGGACAGACGAACACCGGGGAGCTGTTTTTT,CASSWYVTWGQTNTGELFF
TRBV6-1,.,TRBJ1-2,few,TGTGCCAGCAGATTGACAGTAGAACTTAGTGGCTACACCTTC,CASRLTVELSGYTF
TRBV12-3/TRBV12-4,.,TRBJ2-7,many,TGTGCCAGCAGTCCGGGGGCCCTCTACGAGCAGTACTTC,CASSPGALYEQYF
TRBV9,.,TRBJ1-1,.,TGTGCCAGCAGCCCCCGGACAGCGATGAACACTGAAGCTTTCTTT,CASSPRTAMNTEAFF
TRBV24-1,.,TRBJ2-3,.,TGTGCCACCAGTTCAGGGCGAGATACGCAGTATTTT,CATSSGRDTQYF
TRBV28,TRBD2,TRBJ2-7,few,TGTGCCAGCAGTACAACCTCGACTAGCGTCCACGAGCAGTACTTC,CASSTTSTSVHEQYF
TRBV11-2,TRBD1,TRBJ2-3,many,TGTGCCACCACCCCGGGACAGGGGACCCTCAATACGCAGTATTTT,CATTPGQGTLNTQYF
TRBV29-1,.,TRBJ2-1,.,TGCAGCGCTACAGGGCCCTCCTACAATGAGCAGTTCTTC,CSATGPSYNEQFF
TRBV20-1,.,TRBJ2-7,.,TGCAGTGCTAGAGATACCAGGGGCTACGAGCAGTACTTC,CSARDTRGYEQYF
TRBV12-5,.,TRBJ2-7,.,TGTGCTAGTGGTTCGGTAGGGGGGCTTCTCGGGCAGTACTTC,CASGSVGGLLGQYF
TRBV29-1,.,TRBJ2-7,few,TGCAGCGTTGTATCAGGCGCGTCCTACGAGCAGTACTTC,CSVVSGASYEQYF
TRBV11-2,.,TRBJ2-3,few,TGTGCCAGCAGCGCATACAACACAGATACGCAGTATTTT,CASSAYNTDTQYF
TRBV27,.,TRBJ2-5,many,TGTGCCAGCAGTTTTGGGTTTGAAGAGACCCAGTACTTC,CASSFGFEETQYF
TRBV7-9,.,TRBJ2-1,.,TGTGCCGGGACTTCTCCTGGTGGGCAGTTCTTC,CAGTSPGGQFF
TRBV25-1,.,TRBJ2-7,many,TGTGCCAGCAGTCCGGGGTTCACGTACGAGCAGTACTTC,CASSPGFTYEQYF
TRBV28,.,TRBJ1-6,few,TGTGCCAGCAGTGCTCTCAGGGGCTCCTATAATTCACCCCTCCACTTT,CASSALRGSYNSPLHF
TRBV12-3/TRBV12-4,TRBD2,TRBJ2-5,few,TGTGCCAGCAGGGGACTAGCGGGAGTGGAGACCCAGTACTTC,CASRGLAGVETQYF